This TCR beta chain is drawn from a study of T cells after yellow fever vaccination. Regarding the study as a whole: FACS-sorted repertoires could harbor abundant contaminating bulk-population clonotypes.

Per germline, CDR1 SGHDT and CDR2 YYEEEE. The CDR3 covers 14 residues. V was pared by 2 bases and J by 5 bases, with 11 bases between. This clonotype has ten or more counts. No antigen is known for it. A single record per CDR3 protein comes from TCRdb applying MiXCR to the 5' RACE reads. This sample has approximately 300,000 distinct CDR3 sequences, with about 11% found just once. This TCR was sampled from a man aged 18 to 30 who received the YFV17D yellow fever vaccine. Sequenced here: CD4+ T cells sorted from PBMCs, sampled 45 days after the yellow fever booster vaccination. This chain links TRBV5-6 with TRBJ2-1; the D is unclear. The CDR3 here is CASSFLLRDNEQFF. CDR3 bases: TGTGCCAGCAGCTTTCTCCTCCGGGACAATGAGCAGTTCTTC.